The clone carrying this T cell receptor (beta chain) was seen repeatedly, ten times or more. These data originate in a study of spatial heterogeneity in lung cancer. Study details: Where present, follow-up PBMC were sequenced a median of around 2 years after resection.

TCRdb redid the calling of the 5' RACE reads with MiXCR, one entry per CDR3 protein. The repertoire has roughly 17,000 distinct CDR3 sequences, 10% of them found once; the top ten carry 36%. Time point: blood at routine non-recurrence follow-up after resection. The source of this sequence is a female donor with early-stage non-small cell lung cancer. The source material was PBMCs, sampled at follow-up.

CDR3 nucleotides: TGTGCCAGCAGCTTAGCGGGAGCTATGATCGGAGAGCAGTTCTTC. Amino acid sequence: CASSLAGAMIGEQFF. This chain links TRBV6-2 or TRBV6-3 with TRBJ2-1; TRBD2 agrees at 9 bases. CDR1 and CDR2 (germline): MNHEY, SVGEGT. V trimming: 6 bases; J trimming: 10 bases; junction bases outside the gene matches: 13. The CDR3 consists of 15 residues.